This TCR beta chain was recorded in a study of CD8+CD57+ T cells in acquired aplastic anemia. Study results and limitations: Significant differences in CD8+ Simpson's diversity were not observed between patients and controls.

In regard to this clonotype: Antigen: not known. Germline and junction disagree at one end, which may indicate a read error.

Patients sequenced had flow cytometry evidence of CD8+CD57+ cell expansion. Profiling that covered TCR beta VDJ and CDR3 relied on genomic DNA as its template. MiXCR was run by TCRdb on the reads, yielding one entry per CDR3 protein. The sample lists about 150,000 distinct CDR3 sequences; about 48% were seen once. The sequence came from a human donor with aplastic anemia. Sequenced sample: sorted CD4+, CD8+, or CD8+CD57+ T cells (not recorded which) from PBMCs.

CDR3 in amino acids: CASSLAGRPDAQYF. The CDR3 DNA reads TGTGCCAGCAGTTTAGCAGGGCGGCCAGATGCGCAGTATTTT. This chain joins TRBV27 and TRBJ2-3; TRBD1 might be the D (5 bases). There are 14 residues in the CDR3. CDR1 MNHEY and CDR2 SMNVEV come from the germline V gene (reference sequence).